This passage covers 12 T cell receptor beta chains from one sample sequenced in a study of cytomegalovirus exposure and HLA in healthy donors. It was with 60 Vbeta and 13 Jbeta primers that the PCR ran. Using immunoSEQ multiplex PCR, the repertoire was profiled, and TCRdb retains in-frame clones only, with some absent. Found here are about 89,000 clones, around 84% of them singletons; the top ten hold about 7.2%. Sequencing used PBMCs. The receptors originated from a man between 40 and 49 years old in good health and CMV-seropositive.

The chain uses TRBV9 and TRBJ2-5; TRBD2 is a possible D gene (5 bases). CDR1 SGDLS and CDR2 YYNGEE come from the germline V gene. This CDR3 has 13 amino acids. The V gene lost 5 bases and the J gene lost 3 bases, with 11 bases spanning the gap. The CDR3 here is CASSNAGEETQYF. The CDR3 DNA follows: TGTGCCAGCAGTAACGCCGGGGAAGAGACCCAGTACTTC.

The table lists this clone with a count of one. V usage is TRBV28 and J usage is TRBJ2-7; maybe TRBD2 (6 bases). Germline assignment: CDR1 MDHEN and CDR2 SYDVKM. Trimming took off 6 bases at V and 2 bases at J, with 17 bases between the two ends. The CDR3 is made up of 15 amino acids. CDR3 in DNA: TGTGCCAGCAGCCAGACCAGGCGCGGGACCTACGAGCAGTACTTC. It yields the protein CASSQTRRGTYEQYF.

The chain combines TRBV5-1 with TRBJ2-5, with 8 positions matching TRBD2. CDR1 is SGHRS, CDR2 YFSETQ, per germline. After removal of 0 bases from V and 0 bases from J, the junction contained 7 bases not matched to a gene. The CDR3 covers 17 residues. The CDR3 protein is CASSLEGSGVDQETQYF. Written as DNA, the CDR3 is TGCGCCAGCAGCTTGGAGGGTAGCGGGGTCGACCAAGAGACCCAGTACTTC.

The chain combines TRBV10-2 with TRBJ2-7, with TRBD2 as a possible D gene (6 bases). Germline CDR1 is WSHSY and CDR2 is SAAADI. The CDR3 spans 14 residues. V shed 3 bases and J shed 2 bases, with 11 bases lying between them. The CDR3 bases are TGCGCCAGCAGTGAAGGGGACTCCACCTACGAGCAGTACTTC. Its translation: CASSEGDSTYEQYF.

The V and J genes are TRBV25-1 and TRBJ2-1; D is uncertain. The CDR3 contains 14 residues. V lost 1 base, J lost 5 bases, and 9 bases lay in between. Germline lookup yields CDR1 MGHDK and CDR2 SYGVNS. The CDR3 sequence: CASSESGSDNEQFF. DNA of the CDR3: TGTGCCAGCAGTGAATCCGGCAGCGACAATGAGCAGTTCTTC.

The chain is built from TRBV6-6 and TRBJ2-2, with D perhaps TRBD1 (6 bases). Germline V gene lookup returns CDR1 MNHNY and CDR2 SVGAGI (reference sequence). V lost 8 bases and J 3 bases, leaving 16 bases between the germline ends. The CDR3 consists of 15 residues. The CDR3 DNA follows: TGTGCCAGCGTCAACAGGGTAGGCGACACCGGGGAGCTGTTTTTT. Its translation is CASVNRVGDTGELFF.

The genes are TRBV28 and TRBJ1-5; no firm D call. The V end was cut by 2 bases, the J end by 7 bases, with 9 bases between. The CDR3 spans 13 residues. The germline V gene encodes CDR1 MDHEN and CDR2 SYDVKM. CDR3 loop: CASSLGTVQPQHF. DNA of the CDR3: TGTGCCAGCAGTTTAGGTACGGTCCAGCCCCAGCATTTT.

This clone was found a few times. The genes are TRBV28 and TRBJ1-6, with a possible D match to TRBD1 (6 bases). Trimming shortened V by 5 bases and J by 10 bases, and 9 bases separated the two germline ends. The CDR3 has 12 residues. In germline, CDR1 is MDHEN, CDR2 SYDVKM. CDR3 sequence reads: CASSIRGSPLHF. DNA of the CDR3: TGTGCCAGCAGTATCAGGGGCTCACCCCTCCACTTT.

V usage is TRBV29-1 and J usage is TRBJ2-7; possible D gene TRBD2, 5 bases. The CDR3 loop spans 13 amino acids. V gave up 4 bases and J gave up 2 bases, with 12 bases separating them. Germline V gene data show CDR1 as SQVTM and CDR2 as ANQGSEA. This CDR3 reads CSVVSGSTYEQYF. CDR3 coding DNA: TGCAGCGTTGTCTCGGGGTCCACCTACGAGCAGTACTTC.

This chain connects TRBV28 to TRBJ1-6; the D gene is possibly TRBD1 (6 bases). The CDR3 spans 15 residues. Germline CDR1 and CDR2: MDHEN and SYDVKM. Between the trimmed V and J ends, which lost 5 bases and 4 bases, there was a span of 12 bases. The CDR3 DNA is TGTGCCAGCAGTCAGTGGACAGCATATAATTCACCCCTCCACTTT. Translating gives CASSQWTAYNSPLHF.

This chain joins TRBV5-1 and TRBJ2-2; possible D gene TRBD2, 5 bases. Trimming left V 5 bases short and J 1 base short, with 6 bases between. This CDR3 has 13 amino acids. Germline V gene lookup returns CDR1 SGHRS and CDR2 YFSETQ. The CDR3 coding sequence is TGCGCCAGCAGAGGAGGGAACACCGGGGAGCTGTTTTTT. Its translation is CASRGGNTGELFF.

The chain carries TRBV5-6 and TRBJ1-4, with TRBD1 identical over 8 bases. Germline V gene lookup returns CDR1 SGHDT and CDR2 YYEEEE. The CDR3 totals 13 residues. Trimming cost V 3 bases and J 8 bases; bases outside gene matches: 3. The CDR3 reads CASSSGGGEKLFF. For the CDR3, the DNA is TGTGCCAGCAGCTCAGGGGGCGGCGAAAAACTGTTTTTT.